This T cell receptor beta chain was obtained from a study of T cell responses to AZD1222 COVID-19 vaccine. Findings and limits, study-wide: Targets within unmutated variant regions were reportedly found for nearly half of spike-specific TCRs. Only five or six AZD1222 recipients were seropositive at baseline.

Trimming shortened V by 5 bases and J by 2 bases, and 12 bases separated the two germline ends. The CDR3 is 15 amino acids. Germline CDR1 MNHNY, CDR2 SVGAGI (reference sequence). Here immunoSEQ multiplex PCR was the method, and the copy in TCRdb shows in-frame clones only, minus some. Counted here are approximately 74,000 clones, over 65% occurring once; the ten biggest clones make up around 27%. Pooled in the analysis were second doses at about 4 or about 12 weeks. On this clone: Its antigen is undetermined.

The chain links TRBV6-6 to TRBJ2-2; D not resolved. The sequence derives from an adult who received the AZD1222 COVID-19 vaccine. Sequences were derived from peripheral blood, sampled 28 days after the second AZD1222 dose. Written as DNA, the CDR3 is TGTGCCAGCAGTCCTTGGTCCGCTAACACCGGGGAGCTGTTTTTT. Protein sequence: CASSPWSANTGELFF.